This TCR beta chain emerged from a study of Ad26.COV2.S vaccination and SARS-CoV-2 variants. Looking at the study overall: In the study, Ad26.COV2.S was injected intramuscularly once, or twice 56 days apart.

The germline CDR1 and CDR2 sequences are KGHSH and LQKENI. The CDR3 loop spans 16 amino acids. Trimming shortened V by 3 bases and J by 3 bases, and 12 bases separated the two germline ends. As for treatment: roughly 19 received Ad26.COV2.S at low or high dose, single or two shots; roughly five received placebo; per-sample allocation not given. Collection of the samples took place on day 63 after the first injection of vaccine or placebo. In Boston, the donor was an adult between 18-55 years of age. Only in-frame clones appear in the TCRdb table, and some are missing; sequencing was by immunoSEQ multiplex PCR. The data contain 450,000 to 550,000 clones, about 88% of them singletons.

The receptor comes from a person between 18 and 59 years old who received the Ad26.COV2.S COVID-19 vaccine or a placebo. This specimen was peripheral blood, taken in a trial of Ad26.COV2.S vaccine versus placebo. This sequence joins TRBV18 and TRBJ2-6; unclear D gene. CDR3 region: CASSPLGAGGANVLTF. DNA for the CDR3: TGTGCCAGCTCACCGCTTGGAGCAGGTGGGGCCAACGTCCTGACTTTC.